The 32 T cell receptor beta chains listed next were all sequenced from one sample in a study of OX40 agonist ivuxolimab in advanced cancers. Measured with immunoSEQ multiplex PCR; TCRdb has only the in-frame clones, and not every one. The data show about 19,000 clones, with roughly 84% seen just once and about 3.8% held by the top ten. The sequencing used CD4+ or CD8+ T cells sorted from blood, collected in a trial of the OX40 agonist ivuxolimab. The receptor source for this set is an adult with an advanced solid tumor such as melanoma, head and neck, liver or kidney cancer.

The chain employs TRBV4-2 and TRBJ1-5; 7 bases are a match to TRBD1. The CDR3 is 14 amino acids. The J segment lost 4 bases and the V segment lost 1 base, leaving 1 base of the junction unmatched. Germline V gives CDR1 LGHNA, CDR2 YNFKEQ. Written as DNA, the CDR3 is TGTGCCAGCAGCCAAGGACAGGGAAATCAGCCCCAGCATTTT. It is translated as CASSQGQGNQPQHF.

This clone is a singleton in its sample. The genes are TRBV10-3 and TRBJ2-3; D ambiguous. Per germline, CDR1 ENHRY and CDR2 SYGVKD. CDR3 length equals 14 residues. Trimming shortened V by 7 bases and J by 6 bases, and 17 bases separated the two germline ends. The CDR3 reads CAIKPGSASDTQYF. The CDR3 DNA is TGTGCCATCAAGCCTGGCTCCGCTTCTGATACGCAGTATTTT.

The CDR3 protein is CASSQVGSTDTQYF. The CDR3 nucleotides are TGCGCCAGCAGCCAAGTTGGTAGCACAGATACGCAGTATTTT. The chain employs TRBV4-1 and TRBJ2-3; D gene uncertain. Looked up from germline, CDR1 is MGHRA and CDR2 is YSYEKL. The V end lost 1 base, the J end lost 0 bases, and 5 bases lay between the germline ends. The CDR3 sequence is 14 residues long.

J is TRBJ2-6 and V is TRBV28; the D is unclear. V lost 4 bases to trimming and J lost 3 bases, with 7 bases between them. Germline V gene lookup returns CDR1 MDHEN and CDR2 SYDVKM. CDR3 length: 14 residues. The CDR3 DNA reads TGTGCCAGCAGTTCCCCCGATGGGGCCAACGTCCTGACTTTC. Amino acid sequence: CASSSPDGANVLTF.

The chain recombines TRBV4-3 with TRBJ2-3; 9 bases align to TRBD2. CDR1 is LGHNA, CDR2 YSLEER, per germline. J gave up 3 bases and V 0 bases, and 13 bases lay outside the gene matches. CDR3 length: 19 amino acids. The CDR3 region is CASSQDMEFAGGLTDTQYF. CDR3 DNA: TGCGCCAGCAGCCAAGATATGGAGTTTGCGGGAGGGCTAACAGATACGCAGTATTTT.

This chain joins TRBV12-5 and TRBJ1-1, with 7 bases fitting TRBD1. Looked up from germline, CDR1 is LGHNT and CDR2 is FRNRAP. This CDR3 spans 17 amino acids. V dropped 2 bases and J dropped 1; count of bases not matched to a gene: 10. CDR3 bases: TGTGCTAGTGGTTTGACCATACGACAGGGCACGAACACTGAAGCTTTCTTT. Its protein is CASGLTIRQGTNTEAFF.

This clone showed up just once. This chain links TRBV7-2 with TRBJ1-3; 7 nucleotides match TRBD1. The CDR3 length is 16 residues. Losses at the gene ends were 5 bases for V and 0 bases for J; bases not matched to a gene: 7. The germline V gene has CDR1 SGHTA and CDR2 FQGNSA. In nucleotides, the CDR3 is TGTGCCAGCAGCCCACGTCGGGACAGCTCTGGAAACACCATATATTTT. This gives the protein CASSPRRDSSGNTIYF.

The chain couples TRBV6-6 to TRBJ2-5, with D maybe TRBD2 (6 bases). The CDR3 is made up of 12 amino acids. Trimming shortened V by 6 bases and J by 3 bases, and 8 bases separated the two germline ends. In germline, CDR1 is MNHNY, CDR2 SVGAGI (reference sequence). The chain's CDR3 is CASRREEETQYF. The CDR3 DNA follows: TGTGCCAGCAGGCGGGAAGAAGAGACCCAGTACTTC.

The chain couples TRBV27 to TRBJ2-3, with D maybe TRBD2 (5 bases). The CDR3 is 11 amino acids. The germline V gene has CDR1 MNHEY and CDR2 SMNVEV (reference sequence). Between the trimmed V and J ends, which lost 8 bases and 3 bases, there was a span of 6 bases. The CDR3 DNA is TGTGCCAGCGGAGGTACAGATACGCAGTATTTT. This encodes CASGGTDTQYF.

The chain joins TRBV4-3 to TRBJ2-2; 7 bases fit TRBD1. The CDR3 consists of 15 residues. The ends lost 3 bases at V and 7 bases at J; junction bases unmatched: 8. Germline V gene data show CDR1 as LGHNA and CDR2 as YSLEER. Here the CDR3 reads CASSQADRVGGELFF. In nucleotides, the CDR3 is TGCGCCAGCAGCCAGGCCGACAGGGTTGGCGGGGAGCTGTTTTTT.

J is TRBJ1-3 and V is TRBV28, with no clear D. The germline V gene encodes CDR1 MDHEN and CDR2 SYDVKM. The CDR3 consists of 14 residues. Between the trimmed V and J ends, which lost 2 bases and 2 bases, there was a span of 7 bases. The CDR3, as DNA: TGTGCCAGCAGTTTAGGAACGGCTGGAAACACCATATATTTT. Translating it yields CASSLGTAGNTIYF.

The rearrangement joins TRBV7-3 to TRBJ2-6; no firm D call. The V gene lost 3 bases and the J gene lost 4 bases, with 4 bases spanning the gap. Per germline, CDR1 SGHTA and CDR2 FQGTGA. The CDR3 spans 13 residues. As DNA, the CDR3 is TGTGCCAGCAGCTTGGCCGGGGCCAACGTCCTGACTTTC. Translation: CASSLAGANVLTF.

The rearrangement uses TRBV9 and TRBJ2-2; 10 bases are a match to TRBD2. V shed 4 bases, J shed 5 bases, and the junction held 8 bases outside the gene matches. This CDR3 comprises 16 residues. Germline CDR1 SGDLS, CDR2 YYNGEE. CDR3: CASSTLAGVRTGELFF. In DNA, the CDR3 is TGTGCCAGCAGCACCCTAGCGGGAGTTCGAACCGGGGAGCTGTTTTTT. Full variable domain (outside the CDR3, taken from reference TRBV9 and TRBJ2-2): DSGVTQTPKHLITATGQRVTLRCSPRSGDLSVYWYQQSLDQGLQFLIQYYNGEERAKGNILERFSAQQFPDLHSELNLSSLELGDSALYFCASSTLAGVRTGELFFGEGSRLTVL.

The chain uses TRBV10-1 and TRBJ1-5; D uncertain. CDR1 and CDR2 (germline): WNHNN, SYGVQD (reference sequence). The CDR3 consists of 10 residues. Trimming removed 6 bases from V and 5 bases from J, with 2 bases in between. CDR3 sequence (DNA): TGCGCCAGCAGACATCAGCCCCAGCATTTT. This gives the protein CASRHQPQHF.

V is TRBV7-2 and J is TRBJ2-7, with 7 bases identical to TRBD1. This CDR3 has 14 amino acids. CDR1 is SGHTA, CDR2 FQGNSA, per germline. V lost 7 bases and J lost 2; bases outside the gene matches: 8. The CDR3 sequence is CASNQQGPTYEQYF. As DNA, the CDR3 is TGTGCCAGCAACCAACAGGGGCCCACCTACGAGCAGTACTTC.

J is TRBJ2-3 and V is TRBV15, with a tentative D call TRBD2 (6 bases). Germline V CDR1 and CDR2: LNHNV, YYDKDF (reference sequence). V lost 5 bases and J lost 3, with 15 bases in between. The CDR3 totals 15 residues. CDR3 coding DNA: TGTGCCACCAGCGCTGGGGCGCGGGATACAGATACGCAGTATTTT. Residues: CATSAGARDTDTQYF.

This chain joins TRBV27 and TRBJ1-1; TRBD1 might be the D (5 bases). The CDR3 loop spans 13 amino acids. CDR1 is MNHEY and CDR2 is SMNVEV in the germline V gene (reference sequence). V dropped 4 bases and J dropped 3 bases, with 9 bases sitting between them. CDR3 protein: CASSWGKDTEAFF. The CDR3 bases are TGTGCCAGCAGTTGGGGGAAAGACACTGAAGCTTTCTTT.

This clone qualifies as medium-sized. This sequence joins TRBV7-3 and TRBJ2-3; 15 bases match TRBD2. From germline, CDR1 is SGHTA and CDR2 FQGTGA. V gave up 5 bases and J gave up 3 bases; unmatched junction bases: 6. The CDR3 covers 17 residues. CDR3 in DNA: TGTGCCAGCAGCCCCAGCGGGACTAGCGGGAGGACAGATACGCAGTATTTT. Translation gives CASSPSGTSGRTDTQYF.

The CDR3 coding sequence is TGTGCCAGCAGCTTAAGGGACAGTAATCAGCCCCAGCATTTT. Its translation: CASSLRDSNQPQHF. The chain recombines TRBV5-6 with TRBJ1-5; 7 bases are a match to TRBD1. Germline V CDR1 and CDR2: SGHDT, YYEEEE. The ends lost 2 bases at V and 4 bases at J; junction bases unmatched: 3. The CDR3 spans 14 residues.

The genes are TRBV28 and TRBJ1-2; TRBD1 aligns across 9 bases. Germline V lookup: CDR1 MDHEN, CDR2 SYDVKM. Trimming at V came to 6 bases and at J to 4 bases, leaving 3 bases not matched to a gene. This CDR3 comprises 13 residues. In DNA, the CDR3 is TGTGCCAGCAGACGGACAGGGGTCTATGGCTACACCTTC. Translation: CASRRTGVYGYTF.

CDR3 sequence reads: CASSYSGRETDTQYF. The CDR3 DNA follows: TGTGCCAGCAGTTACTCGGGTCGGGAGACCGATACGCAGTATTTT. This chain uses TRBV6-5 with TRBJ2-3, with a possible D match to TRBD2 (6 bases). Germline V lookup: CDR1 MNHEY, CDR2 SVGAGI. CDR3 size: 15 residues. V was pared by 0 bases and J by 6 bases, with 13 bases between.

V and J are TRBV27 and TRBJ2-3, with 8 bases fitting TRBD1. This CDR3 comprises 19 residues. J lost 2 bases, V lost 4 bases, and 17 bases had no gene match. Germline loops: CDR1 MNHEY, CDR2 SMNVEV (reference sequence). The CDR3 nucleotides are TGTGCCAGCAGTTCTTACCTTCTTTATGGGACAGGACTCACAGATACGCAGTATTTT. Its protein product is CASSSYLLYGTGLTDTQYF.

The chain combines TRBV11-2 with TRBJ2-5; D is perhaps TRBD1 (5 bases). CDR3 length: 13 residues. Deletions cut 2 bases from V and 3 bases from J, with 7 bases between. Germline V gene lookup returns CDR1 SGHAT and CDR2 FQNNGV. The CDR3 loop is CASSLSTEETQYF. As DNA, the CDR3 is TGTGCCAGCAGCTTATCGACAGAAGAGACCCAGTACTTC.

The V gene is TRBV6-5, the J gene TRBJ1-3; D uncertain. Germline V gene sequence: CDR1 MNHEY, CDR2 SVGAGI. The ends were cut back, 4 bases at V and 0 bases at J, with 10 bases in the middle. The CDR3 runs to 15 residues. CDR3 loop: CASSLTKSSGNTIYF. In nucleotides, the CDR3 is TGTGCCAGCAGTTTGACCAAGAGCTCTGGAAACACCATATATTTT.

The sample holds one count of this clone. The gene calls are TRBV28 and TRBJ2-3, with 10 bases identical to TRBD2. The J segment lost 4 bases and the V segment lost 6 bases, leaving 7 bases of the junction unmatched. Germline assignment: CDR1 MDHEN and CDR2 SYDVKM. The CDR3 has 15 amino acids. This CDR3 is CASRPSGSRSDTQYF. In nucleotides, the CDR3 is TGTGCCAGCAGACCTAGCGGGAGTCGGTCAGATACGCAGTATTTT.

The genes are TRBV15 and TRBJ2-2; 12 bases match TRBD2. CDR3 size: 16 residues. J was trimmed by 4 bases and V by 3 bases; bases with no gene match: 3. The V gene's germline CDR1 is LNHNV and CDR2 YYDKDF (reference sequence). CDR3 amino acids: CATSRGLAGSTGELFF. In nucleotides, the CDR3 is TGTGCCACCAGCAGGGGACTAGCGGGTTCCACCGGGGAGCTGTTTTTT. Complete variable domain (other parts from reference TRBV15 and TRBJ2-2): DAMVIQNPRYQVTQFGKPVTLSCSQTLNHNVMYWYQQKSSQAPKLLFHYYDKDFNNEADTPDNFQSRRPNTSFCFLDIRSPGLGDTAMYLCATSRGLAGSTGELFFGEGSRLTVL.

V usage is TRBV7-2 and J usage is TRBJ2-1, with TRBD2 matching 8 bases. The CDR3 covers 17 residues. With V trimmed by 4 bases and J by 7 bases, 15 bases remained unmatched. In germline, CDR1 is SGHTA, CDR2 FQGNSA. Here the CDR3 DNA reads TGTGCCAGCAGCTCCCATCGAAGAAGCGGGAGAGGTAATGAGCAGTTCTTC. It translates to CASSSHRRSGRGNEQFF.

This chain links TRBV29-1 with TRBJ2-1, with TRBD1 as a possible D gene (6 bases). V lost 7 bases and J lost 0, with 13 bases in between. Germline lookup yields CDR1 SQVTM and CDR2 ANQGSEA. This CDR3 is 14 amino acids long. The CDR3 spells CSARTGSSYNEQFF. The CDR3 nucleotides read TGCAGCGCCAGAACAGGGAGCTCCTACAATGAGCAGTTCTTC.

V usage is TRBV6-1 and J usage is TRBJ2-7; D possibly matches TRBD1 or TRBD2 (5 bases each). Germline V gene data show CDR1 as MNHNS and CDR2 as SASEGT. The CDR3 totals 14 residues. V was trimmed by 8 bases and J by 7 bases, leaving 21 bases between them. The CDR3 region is CASCSSGTLGEQYF. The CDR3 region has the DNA TGTGCCAGCTGTTCTAGTGGGACCTTAGGAGAGCAGTACTTC.

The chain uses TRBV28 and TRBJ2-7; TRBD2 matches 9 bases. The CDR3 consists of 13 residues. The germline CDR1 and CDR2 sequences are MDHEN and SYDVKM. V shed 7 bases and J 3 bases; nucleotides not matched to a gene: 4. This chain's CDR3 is CASIASGNYEQYF. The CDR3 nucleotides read TGTGCCAGCATTGCTAGCGGGAACTACGAGCAGTACTTC. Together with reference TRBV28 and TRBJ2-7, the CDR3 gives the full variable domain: DVKVTQSSRYLVKRTGEKVFLECVQDMDHENMFWYRQDPGLGLRLIYFSYDVKMKEKGDIPEGYSVSREKKERFSLILESASTNQTSMYLCASIASGNYEQYFGPGTRLTVT.

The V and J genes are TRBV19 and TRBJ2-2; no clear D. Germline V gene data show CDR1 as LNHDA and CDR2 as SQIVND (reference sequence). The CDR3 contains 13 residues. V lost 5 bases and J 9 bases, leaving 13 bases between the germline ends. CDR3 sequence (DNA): TGTGCCAGTAGTGAGACCTTCCCAAGGGAGCTGTTTTTT. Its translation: CASSETFPRELFF.

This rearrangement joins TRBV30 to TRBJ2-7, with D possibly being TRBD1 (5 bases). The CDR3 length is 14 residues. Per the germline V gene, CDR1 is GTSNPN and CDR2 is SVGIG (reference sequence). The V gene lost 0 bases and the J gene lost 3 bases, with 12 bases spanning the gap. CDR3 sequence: CAWSVGVLHYEQYF. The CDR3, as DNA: TGTGCCTGGAGTGTAGGGGTCCTCCACTACGAGCAGTACTTC.